This T cell receptor (beta chain) was obtained from a study of blood T cell repertoires in COVID-19. Ages ranged from about 18 to 89 years, with residence in under 25 US areas. This CDR3 has 15 amino acids. Trimming took 5 bases from V and 6 from J, leaving 20 bases between them. Germline V CDR1 and CDR2: GTSNPN, SVGIG (reference sequence). Method: immunoSEQ multiplex PCR; TCRdb's copy keeps in-frame clones and lacks some. The table has some 320,000 clones, under 95% seen once. This receptor was obtained from a man aged 55 to 70 who had recovered from COVID-19. The genes are TRBV30 and TRBJ2-1; weak D call: TRBD2 (6 bases). Sequenced: PBMCs or T cells enriched from blood (not recorded which). For the CDR3, the DNA is TGTGCCTGGGGGATCCGGGGGACCCCCCCCAATGAGCAGTTCTTC. Amino acids: CAWGIRGTPPNEQFF.